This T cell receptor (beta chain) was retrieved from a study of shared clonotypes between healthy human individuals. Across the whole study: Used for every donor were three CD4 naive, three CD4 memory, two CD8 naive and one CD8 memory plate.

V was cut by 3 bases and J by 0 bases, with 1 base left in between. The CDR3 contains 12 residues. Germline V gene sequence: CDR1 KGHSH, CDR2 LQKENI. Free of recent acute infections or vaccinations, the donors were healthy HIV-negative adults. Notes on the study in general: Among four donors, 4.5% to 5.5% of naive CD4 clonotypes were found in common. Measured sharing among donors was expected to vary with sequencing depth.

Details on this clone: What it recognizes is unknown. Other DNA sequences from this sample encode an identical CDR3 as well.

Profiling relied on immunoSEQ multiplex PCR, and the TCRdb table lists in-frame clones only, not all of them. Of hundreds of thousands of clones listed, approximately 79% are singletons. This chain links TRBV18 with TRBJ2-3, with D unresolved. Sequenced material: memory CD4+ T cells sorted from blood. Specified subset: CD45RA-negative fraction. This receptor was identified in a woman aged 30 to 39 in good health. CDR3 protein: CASSPSTDTQYF. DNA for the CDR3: TGTGCCAGCTCACCCAGCACAGATACGCAGTATTTT.